The 9 T cell receptor beta chains in this list originate from one sample, sequenced in a study of neoadjuvant anti-PD-1 for oral cavity cancer. Libraries were prepared by immunoSEQ multiplex PCR; TCRdb keeps only in-frame clonotypes and omits some of them. The table has approximately 15,000 clones, 65% to 75% seen once. This material consisted of PBMCs, taken before nivolumab (anti-PD-1) treatment. Every receptor here comes from a person between 35 and 79 years old with oral cavity squamous cell carcinoma.

This clone was picked up a small number of times. V is TRBV5-1 and J is TRBJ2-1; the match to TRBD1 covers 8 bases. The CDR3 has 12 residues. Germline assignment: CDR1 SGHRS and CDR2 YFSETQ. The trim removed 7 bases at V and 8 bases at J, leaving 5 bases unmatched. In DNA form, the CDR3 reads TGCGCCAGCGGCCTACAGGGGGATGAGCAGTTCTTC. Amino acid sequence: CASGLQGDEQFF.

The CDR3 DNA reads TGTGCCAGCAGTCGGGGACTATTGATAAGCGAGCAGTACTTC. Translating it yields CASSRGLLISEQYF. The chain couples TRBV6-5 to TRBJ2-7; 7 nucleotides line up with TRBD2. The CDR3 spans 14 residues. Germline loops: CDR1 MNHEY, CDR2 SVGAGI. The trim removed 5 bases at V and 6 bases at J, leaving 10 bases unmatched.

The J gene is TRBJ2-2, the V gene TRBV10-3; D call uncertain. The V gene's germline CDR1 is ENHRY and CDR2 SYGVKD. The CDR3 runs to 14 residues. V was clipped by 0 bases and J by 5 bases, with 7 bases between them. CDR3 coding DNA: TGTGCCATCAGTGAGTCGTCCGGGACCGGGGAGCTGTTTTTT. Translating gives CAISESSGTGELFF.

This clone was observed a few times. This sequence joins TRBV30 and TRBJ1-5; D is perhaps TRBD1 (6 bases). The CDR3 sequence is 13 residues long. Trimming shortened V by 6 bases and J by 3 bases, and 12 bases separated the two germline ends. Germline CDR1 is GTSNPN and CDR2 is SVGIG (reference sequence). This chain's CDR3 is CACATGYNQPQHF. For the CDR3, the DNA is TGTGCCTGCGCCACAGGGTACAATCAGCCCCAGCATTTT.

The chain carries TRBV11-2 and TRBJ2-7; TRBD2 might be the D (5 bases). Trimming cost V 5 bases and J 6 bases, with 17 bases left between them. This CDR3 has 14 residues. Germline V gene lookup returns CDR1 SGHAT and CDR2 FQNNGV. The chain's CDR3 is CASSQILRASEQYF. CDR3 nucleotide sequence: TGTGCCAGCAGCCAGATCCTGAGGGCATCCGAGCAGTACTTC.

The V call is TRBV10-1, the J call TRBJ2-3; D is unclear. Germline values: CDR1 WNHNN, CDR2 SYGVQD (reference sequence). With 5 bases removed from V and 2 bases from J, the gap between germline ends came to 11 bases. This CDR3 has 14 amino acids. The CDR3 loop is CASSRRRNTDTQYF. CDR3 bases: TGCGCCAGCAGTAGGAGACGAAACACAGATACGCAGTATTTT.

In DNA, the CDR3 is TGTGCCAGCAGTTACACCCCTCTAGCGGGAGGACCCAATGAGCAGTTCTTC. It encodes CASSYTPLAGGPNEQFF. The chain uses TRBV5-6 and TRBJ2-1; 11 nucleotides match TRBD2. V lost 5 bases, J lost 6 bases, and 13 bases stayed unmatched. CDR3 length: 17 residues. Germline V gene data show CDR1 as SGHDT and CDR2 as YYEEEE.

The CDR3 DNA sequence: TGTGCCTGGAGTGTACTAGGGCCCACCGGGGAGCTGTTTTTT. It encodes CAWSVLGPTGELFF. The gene calls are TRBV30 and TRBJ2-2; possibly TRBD2 for D (5 bases). Trimming stripped 0 bases from V and 4 bases from J, with 9 bases between. CDR1 GTSNPN and CDR2 SVGIG come from the germline V gene (reference sequence). The CDR3 is 14 residues long.

V gene TRBV2 combines with J gene TRBJ1-3; TRBD1 is a possible D gene (5 bases). The germline gives CDR1 SNHLY, CDR2 FYNNEI. Deletions cut 8 bases from V and 2 bases from J, with 10 bases between. The CDR3 contains 13 residues. The CDR3 spells CASGGEAGNTIYF. CDR3 coding DNA: TGTGCCAGCGGGGGAGAAGCTGGAAACACCATATATTTT.